The 2 T cell receptor beta chains below all came from one sample that was sequenced in a study of neurological immune-mediated disorders. TCRdb fed the 5' RACE reads into MiXCR, producing one record per CDR3 protein. The table has tens of thousands of distinct CDR3 sequences, about 2.5% seen once; the top ten hold around 3%. What was sequenced was PBMCs. The receptors here all came from a man aged 50-60 years with multiple sclerosis.

This clonotype occurred a few times. One base away lies a much larger clone, so this may be a sequencing read error. This chain connects TRBV20-1 to TRBJ2-7; possibly TRBD1 for D (5 bases). Germline lookup yields CDR1 DFQATT and CDR2 SNEGSKA (reference sequence). V lost 2 bases and J lost 7, with 15 bases in between. The CDR3 totals 13 residues. CDR3 DNA sequence: TGCAGTGCTAGACCAGGGCGGACCCAAGAGCAGTACTTC. As protein: CSARPGRTQEQYF.

This clonotype was seen many times. J is TRBJ2-7 and V is TRBV29-1; 9 bases are shared with TRBD1. V lost 6 bases and J lost 3; bases outside the gene matches: 3. This CDR3 region has 12 residues. Germline CDR1 and CDR2: SQVTM and ANQGSEA. Here the CDR3 DNA reads TGCAGCGTCGGGACAGGGAACTACGAGCAGTACTTC. This sequence encodes CSVGTGNYEQYF.